This T cell receptor (beta chain) was sequenced for a study of a mutant IDH1 vaccine in newly diagnosed glioma. Background on the study: Beforehand, treatment had been radiotherapy, temozolomide, or both; the majority received both. Visit timing is recorded as week 35 for V12 and week 47 for V13.

On this clone itself: The antigen is not known.

Produced via immunoSEQ multiplex PCR; TCRdb's table is partial and in-frame only. In the table there are some 21,000 clones, about four fifths of which are singletons. Time point here: week 47, end of study. Vaccination used 300 ug of mutant IDH1 20-mer peptide per dose, with topical imiquimod. This CDR3 is built from 11 residues. The V end lost 6 bases, the J end lost 7 bases, and 10 bases lay between the germline ends. The germline V gene encodes CDR1 MNHNS and CDR2 SASEGT. The material sequenced was PBMCs, taken from a glioma patient whose treatment included an IDH1 peptide vaccine. V is TRBV6-1 and J is TRBJ2-7; D may be TRBD1 (5 bases). This sequence originates from a man aged 40-55 years with glioma. Here the CDR3 reads CASRGLREQYF. CDR3 DNA: TGTGCCAGCAGGGGGCTACGGGAGCAGTACTTC.